This TCR beta chain was identified in a study of radiotherapy plus CTLA-4 blockade in lung cancer. Study details: Among all patients, approximately 17% showed objective responses, while roughly 31% had disease control.

This CDR3 is built from 15 residues. Trimming stripped 0 bases from V and 4 bases from J, with 9 bases between. Germline CDR1 reads SGHDN; CDR2 reads FVKESK. Study observations and caveats: Response, reportedly, was best predicted by interferon-beta along with early blood T cell clone dynamics. Expansion of tumor-derived TCR clones was observed in blood after radiotherapy plus ipilimumab.

A note on this clone: Its antigen is still unknown.

Receiving focal radiation plus CTLA-4 blockade with ipilimumab were patients who had chemo-refractory metastatic non-small-cell lung cancer. This table comes from immunoSEQ multiplex PCR, and its TCRdb copy is limited to in-frame clones, with some not included. The sample shows around 45,000 clones, about 70% of them seen only once. The receptor was isolated from a human donor with non-small cell lung cancer who had a partial response to radiotherapy plus ipilimumab. The source was peripheral blood, collected from a patient treated with radiotherapy plus ipilimumab. J is TRBJ2-2 and V is TRBV14, with D maybe TRBD2 (5 bases). In DNA, the CDR3 is TGTGCCAGCAGCCAAGAAGGAGGAACCACCGGGGAGCTGTTTTTT. Its protein product is CASSQEGGTTGELFF.